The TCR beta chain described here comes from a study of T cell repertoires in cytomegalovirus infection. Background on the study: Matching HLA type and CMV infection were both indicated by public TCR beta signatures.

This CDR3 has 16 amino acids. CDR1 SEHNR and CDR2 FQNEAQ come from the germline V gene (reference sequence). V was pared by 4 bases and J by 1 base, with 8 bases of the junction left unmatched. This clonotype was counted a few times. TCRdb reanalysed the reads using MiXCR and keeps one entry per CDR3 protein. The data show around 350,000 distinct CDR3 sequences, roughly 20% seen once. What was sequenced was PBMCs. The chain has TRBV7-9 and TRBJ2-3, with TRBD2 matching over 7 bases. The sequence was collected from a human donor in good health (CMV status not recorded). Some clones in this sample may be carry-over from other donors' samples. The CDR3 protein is CASSSLGRDGTDTQYF. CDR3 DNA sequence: TGTGCCAGCAGCTCCTTAGGGAGGGATGGCACAGATACGCAGTATTTT.